The present T cell receptor beta chain was sequenced within a study of OX40 agonist ivuxolimab in advanced cancers. The overall study: Ivuxolimab is an agonistic anti-OX40 (CD134) antibody, and patients were treated with it. Each patient was given ivuxolimab into a vein every 2 weeks, at 0.01 to 10 mg/kg. Overall study findings and caveats: On average, CD8+ T cells showed a greater number of expanded clones than CD4+.

For this clone: Its antigen is unidentified.

The V gene's germline CDR1 is SGHRS and CDR2 YFSETQ. This CDR3 spans 15 amino acids. V was cut by 4 bases and J by 0 bases, with 10 bases left in between. The protocol was immunoSEQ multiplex PCR, while the TCRdb copy is restricted to in-frame clones and leaves out a portion. Here the sample spans tens of thousands of clones, 85% to 90% being singletons. Sequencing was performed on CD4+ or CD8+ T cells sorted from blood, taken in a trial of the OX40 agonist ivuxolimab. The chain uses TRBV5-1 and TRBJ2-2; D ambiguous. The sequence was collected from an adult with an advanced solid tumor such as melanoma, head and neck, liver or kidney cancer. In DNA, the CDR3 is TGCGCCAGCAGCCCCGACTCCGCGAACACCGGGGAGCTGTTTTTT. Translated: CASSPDSANTGELFF. Full variable domain (outside the CDR3, taken from reference TRBV5-1 and TRBJ2-2): KAGVTQTPRYLIKTRGQQVTLSCSPISGHRSVSWYQQTPGQGLQFLFEYFSETQRNKGNFPGRFSGRQFSNSRSEMNVSTLELGDSALYLCASSPDSANTGELFFGEGSRLTVL.